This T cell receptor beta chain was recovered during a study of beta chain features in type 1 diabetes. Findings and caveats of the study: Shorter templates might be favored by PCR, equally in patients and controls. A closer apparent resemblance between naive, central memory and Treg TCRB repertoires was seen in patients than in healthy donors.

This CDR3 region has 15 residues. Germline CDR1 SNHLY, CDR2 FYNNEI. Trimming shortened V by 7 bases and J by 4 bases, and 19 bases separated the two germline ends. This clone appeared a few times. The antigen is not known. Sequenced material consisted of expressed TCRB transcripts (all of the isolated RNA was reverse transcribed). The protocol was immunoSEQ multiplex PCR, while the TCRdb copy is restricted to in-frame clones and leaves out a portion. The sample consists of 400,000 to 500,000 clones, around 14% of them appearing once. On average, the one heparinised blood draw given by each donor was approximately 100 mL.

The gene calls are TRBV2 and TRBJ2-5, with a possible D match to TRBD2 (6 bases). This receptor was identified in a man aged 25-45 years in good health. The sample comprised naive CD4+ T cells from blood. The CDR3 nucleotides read TGTGCCAGCACTAGAACTCCGGGAGTAGGAGAGACCCAGTACTTC. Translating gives CASTRTPGVGETQYF.